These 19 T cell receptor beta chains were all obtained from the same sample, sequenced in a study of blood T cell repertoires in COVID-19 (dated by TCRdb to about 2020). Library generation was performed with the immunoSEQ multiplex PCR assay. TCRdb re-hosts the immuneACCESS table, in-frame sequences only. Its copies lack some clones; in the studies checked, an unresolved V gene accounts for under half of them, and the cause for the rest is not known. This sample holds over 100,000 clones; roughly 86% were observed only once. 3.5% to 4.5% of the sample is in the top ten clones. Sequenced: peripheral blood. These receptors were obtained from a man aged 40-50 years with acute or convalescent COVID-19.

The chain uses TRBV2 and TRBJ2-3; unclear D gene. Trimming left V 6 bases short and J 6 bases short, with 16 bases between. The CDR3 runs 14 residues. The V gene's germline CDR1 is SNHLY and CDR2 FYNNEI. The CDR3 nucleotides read TGTGCCAGCAGCTACCGACTGCTTGACGATACGCAGTATTTT. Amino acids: CASSYRLLDDTQYF. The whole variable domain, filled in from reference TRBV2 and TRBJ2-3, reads EPEVTQTPSHQVTQMGQEVILRCVPISNHLYFYWYRQILGQKVEFLVSFYNNEISEKSEIFDDQFSVERPDGSNFTLKIRSTKLEDSAMYFCASSYRLLDDTQYFGPGTRLTVL.

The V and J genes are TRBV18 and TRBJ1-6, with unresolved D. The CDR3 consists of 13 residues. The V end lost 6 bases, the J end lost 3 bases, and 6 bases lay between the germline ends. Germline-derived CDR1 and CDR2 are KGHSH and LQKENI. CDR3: CASSAGYNSPLHF. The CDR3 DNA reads TGTGCCAGCTCGGCGGGCTATAATTCACCCCTCCACTTT. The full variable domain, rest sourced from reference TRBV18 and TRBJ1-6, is NAGVMQNPRHLVRRRGQEARLRCSPMKGHSHVYWYRQLPEEGLKFMVYLQKENIIDESGMPKERFSAEFPKEGPSILRIQQVVRGDSAAYFCASSAGYNSPLHFGNGTRLTVT.

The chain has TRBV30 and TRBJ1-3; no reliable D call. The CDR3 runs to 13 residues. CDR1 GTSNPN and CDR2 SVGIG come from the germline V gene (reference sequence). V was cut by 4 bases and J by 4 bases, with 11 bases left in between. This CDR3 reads CAWNGDLGNTIYF. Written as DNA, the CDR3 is TGTGCCTGGAACGGAGACCTAGGAAACACCATATATTTT.

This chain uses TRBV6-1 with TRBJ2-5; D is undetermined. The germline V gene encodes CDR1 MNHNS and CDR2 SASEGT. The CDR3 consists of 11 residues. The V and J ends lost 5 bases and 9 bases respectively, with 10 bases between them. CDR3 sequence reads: CASSYGPPQYF. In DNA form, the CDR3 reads TGTGCCAGCAGTTATGGGCCGCCCCAGTACTTC.

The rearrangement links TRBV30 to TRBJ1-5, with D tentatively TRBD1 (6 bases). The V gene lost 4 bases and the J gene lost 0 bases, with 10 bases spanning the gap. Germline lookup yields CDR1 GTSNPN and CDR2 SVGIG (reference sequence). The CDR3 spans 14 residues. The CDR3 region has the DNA TGTGCCTGGAAGACAGGCGATAGCAATCAGCCCCAGCATTTT. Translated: CAWKTGDSNQPQHF.

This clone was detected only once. The CDR3 loop reads CASSARQQLNNEQFF. The CDR3 coding sequence is TGTGCCAGCAGCGCCAGACAGCAACTTAACAATGAGCAGTTCTTC. V and J are TRBV11-3 and TRBJ2-1; perhaps TRBD1 as D (5 bases). This CDR3 region has 15 residues. The germline V and J ends were trimmed by 5 bases and 5 bases, with 16 bases remaining between them. Looked up from germline, CDR1 is SGHNT and CDR2 is YENEEA.

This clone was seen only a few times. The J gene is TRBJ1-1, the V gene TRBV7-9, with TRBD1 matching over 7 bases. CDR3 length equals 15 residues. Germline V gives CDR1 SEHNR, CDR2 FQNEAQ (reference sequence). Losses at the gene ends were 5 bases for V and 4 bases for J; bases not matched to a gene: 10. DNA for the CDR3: TGTGCCAGCAGCCTTGGAGGGGGCGCGGGCACTGAAGCTTTCTTT. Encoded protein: CASSLGGGAGTEAFF.

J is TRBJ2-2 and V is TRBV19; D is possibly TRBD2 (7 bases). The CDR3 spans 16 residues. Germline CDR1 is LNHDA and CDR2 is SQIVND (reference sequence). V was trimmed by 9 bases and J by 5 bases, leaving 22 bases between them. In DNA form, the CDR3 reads TGTGCCAGCCGATTTCGGGGGGCCCAATGGACCGGGGAGCTGTTTTTT. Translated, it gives CASRFRGAQWTGELFF.

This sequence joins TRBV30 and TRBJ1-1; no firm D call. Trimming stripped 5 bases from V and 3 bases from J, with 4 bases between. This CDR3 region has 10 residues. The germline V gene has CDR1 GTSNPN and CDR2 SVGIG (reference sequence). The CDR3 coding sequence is TGTGCCTGGTCGGACACTGAAGCTTTCTTT. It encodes CAWSDTEAFF.

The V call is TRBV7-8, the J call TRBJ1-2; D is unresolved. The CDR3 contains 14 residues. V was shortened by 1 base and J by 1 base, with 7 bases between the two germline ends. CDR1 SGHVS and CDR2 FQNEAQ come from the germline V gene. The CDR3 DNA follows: TGTGCCAGCAGCTTAGACCTAGATAACTATGGCTACACCTTC. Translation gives CASSLDLDNYGYTF.

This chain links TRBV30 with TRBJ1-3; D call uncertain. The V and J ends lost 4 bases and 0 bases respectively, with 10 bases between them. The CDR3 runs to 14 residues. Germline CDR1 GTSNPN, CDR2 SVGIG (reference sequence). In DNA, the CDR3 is TGTGCCTGGAACAACGTGTTCTCTGGAAACACCATATATTTT. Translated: CAWNNVFSGNTIYF. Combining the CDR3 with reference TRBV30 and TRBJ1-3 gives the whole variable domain SQTIHQWPATLVQPVGSPLSLECTVEGTSNPNLYWYRQAAGRGLQLLFYSVGIGQISSEVPQNLSASRPQDRQFILSSKKLLLSDSGFYLCAWNNVFSGNTIYFGEGSWLTVV.

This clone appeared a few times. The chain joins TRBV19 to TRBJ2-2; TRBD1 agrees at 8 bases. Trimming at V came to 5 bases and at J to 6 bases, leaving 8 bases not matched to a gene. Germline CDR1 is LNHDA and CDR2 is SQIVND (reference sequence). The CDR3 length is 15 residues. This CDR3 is CASSPRTGYAGELFF. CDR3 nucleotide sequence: TGTGCCAGTAGTCCGAGGACAGGGTACGCCGGGGAGCTGTTTTTT.

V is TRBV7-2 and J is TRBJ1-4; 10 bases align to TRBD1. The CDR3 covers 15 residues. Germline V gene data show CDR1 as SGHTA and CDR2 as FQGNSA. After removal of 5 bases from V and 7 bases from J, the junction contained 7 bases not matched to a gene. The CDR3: CASSPRTGGGEKLFF. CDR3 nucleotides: TGTGCCAGCAGCCCCAGGACAGGGGGTGGTGAAAAACTGTTTTTT.

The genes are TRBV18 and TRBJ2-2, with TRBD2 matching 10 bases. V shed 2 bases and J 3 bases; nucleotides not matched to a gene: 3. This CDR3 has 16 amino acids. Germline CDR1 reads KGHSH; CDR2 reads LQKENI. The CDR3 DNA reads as TGTGCCAGCTCACCAACTAGCGGGACCCACACCGGGGAGCTGTTTTTT. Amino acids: CASSPTSGTHTGELFF.

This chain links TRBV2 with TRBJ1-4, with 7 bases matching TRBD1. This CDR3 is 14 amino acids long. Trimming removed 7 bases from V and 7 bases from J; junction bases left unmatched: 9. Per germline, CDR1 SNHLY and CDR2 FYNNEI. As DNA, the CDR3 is TGTGCCAGCACGTTGAGACAGGGCTCTGAAAAACTGTTTTTT. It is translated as CASTLRQGSEKLFF.

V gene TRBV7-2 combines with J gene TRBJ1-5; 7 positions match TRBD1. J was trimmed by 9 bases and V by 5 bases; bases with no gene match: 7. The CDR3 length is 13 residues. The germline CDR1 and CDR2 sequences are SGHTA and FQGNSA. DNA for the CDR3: TGTGCCAGCAGCACGACAGGGCTTCGGCCCCAGCATTTT. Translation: CASSTTGLRPQHF.

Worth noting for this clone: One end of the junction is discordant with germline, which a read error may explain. CDR3 amino acids: CASSLTDSRNTIYF. Written as DNA, the CDR3 is TGTGCCAGCAGCTTGACGGACTCTAGAAACACCATATATTTT. This chain joins TRBV25-1 and TRBJ1-3, with D uncertain. From germline, CDR1 is MGHDK and CDR2 SYGVNS. The CDR3 has 14 amino acids.

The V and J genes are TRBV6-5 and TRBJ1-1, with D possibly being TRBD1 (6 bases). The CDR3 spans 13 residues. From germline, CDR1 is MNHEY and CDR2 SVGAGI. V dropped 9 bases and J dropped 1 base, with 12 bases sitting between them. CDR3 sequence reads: CASTRTENTEAFF. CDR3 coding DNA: TGTGCCAGTACAAGGACAGAGAACACTGAAGCTTTCTTT.

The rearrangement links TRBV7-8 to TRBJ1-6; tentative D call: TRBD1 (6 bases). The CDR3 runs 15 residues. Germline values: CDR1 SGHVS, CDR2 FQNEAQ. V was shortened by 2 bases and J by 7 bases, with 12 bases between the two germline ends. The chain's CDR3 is CASSLIGTYNSPLHF. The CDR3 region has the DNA TGTGCCAGCAGCTTAATAGGGACATACAATTCACCCCTCCACTTT.